These 28 T cell receptor beta chains came from one sample sequenced in a study of CXCR3-negative and CXCR3-positive naive CD8 T cells. cDNA libraries for TRB were generated by 5' RACE incorporating UMI labels. TCRdb derives one entry per CDR3 protein from the 5' RACE reads, leaving out DNA. Recorded here are some 130,000 distinct CDR3 sequences; the top ten clones represent just under 0.5%. Specimen: naive CXCR3- CD8+ T cells from blood. Subset given: CD45RO-CCR7+CD27+CD95- naive CD8+ T cells lacking CXCR3 (TNR3-). The receptors originated from a human donor in good health. Some clones in this sample may be carry-over from other donors' samples.

The V and J genes are TRBV6-4 and TRBJ2-1; TCRdb gives TRBD2 as the D gene, but with no DNA this cannot be confirmed. This CDR3 contains 16 residues. In germline, CDR1 is MRHNA, CDR2 SNTAGT. The CDR3: CASSDSILAGVNEQFF.

The chain joins TRBV29-1 to TRBJ1-1; TCRdb indicates TRBD1, and absent DNA this call remains unverified. The CDR3 sequence is 13 residues long. The germline V gene encodes CDR1 SQVTM and CDR2 ANQGSEA. CDR3 sequence: CSVRGLGGAEAFF.

The chain carries TRBV27 and TRBJ2-3; the D gene TCRdb calls, TRBD2, cannot be checked with no DNA. The germline V gene has CDR1 MNHEY and CDR2 SMNVEV (reference sequence). CDR3 length: 16 amino acids. The CDR3 is CASSMLLAGGTDTQYF.

This chain joins TRBV28 and TRBJ2-1; absent DNA, TCRdb's TRBD1 call cannot be checked. Germline loops: CDR1 MDHEN, CDR2 SYDVKM. This CDR3 comprises 17 residues. The CDR3 sequence: CASSYRGSPAVYNEQFF.

The chain links TRBV9 to TRBJ2-3; TCRdb designates TRBD2, a call that cannot be tested without DNA. The CDR3 extends over 17 amino acids. Germline CDR1 SGDLS, CDR2 YYNGEE. CDR3 loop: CASSTLRAGVSTDTQYF.

The V call is TRBV28, the J call TRBJ1-1; TCRdb's D call, TRBD1, is unchecked because there is no DNA. From germline, CDR1 is MDHEN and CDR2 SYDVKM. The CDR3 sequence is 13 residues long. The CDR3 reads CASGTGFDTEAFF.

The rearrangement uses TRBV6-6 and TRBJ2-1; the TRBD2 assignment by TCRdb is unverifiable without DNA. Germline CDR1 MNHNY, CDR2 SVGAGI (reference sequence). The CDR3 loop spans 15 amino acids. The CDR3 sequence is CASSDSGRNYNEQFF.

The chain joins TRBV29-1 to TRBJ1-3; TCRdb's assignment of TRBD1 cannot be checked, as there is no DNA. The CDR3 has 15 amino acids. Germline CDR1 is SQVTM and CDR2 is ANQGSEA. CDR3 residues: CSVRGTPLSGNTIYF.

The chain couples TRBV28 to TRBJ2-1; the TRBD1 assignment by TCRdb is unverifiable without DNA. The CDR3 totals 15 residues. Germline-derived CDR1 and CDR2 are MDHEN and SYDVKM. CDR3: CASSLRDRTYNEQFF.

The chain combines TRBV12-3 or TRBV12-4 with TRBJ1-1; TCRdb's D gene call, TRBD1, goes unchecked for lack of DNA. The CDR3 loop spans 18 amino acids. The CDR3 spells CASSPPRGQGARGTEAFF.

The V and J genes are TRBV4-1 and TRBJ2-5. CDR1 is MGHRA and CDR2 is YSYEKL in the germline V gene. This CDR3 is 15 amino acids long. CDR3 loop: CASSQALSRGEGQYF.

The chain carries TRBV29-1 and TRBJ1-1. The CDR3 totals 11 residues. The V gene's germline CDR1 is SQVTM and CDR2 ANQGSEA. The CDR3 sequence is CSVAKNTEAFF. Complete variable domain (other parts from reference TRBV29-1 and TRBJ1-1): SAVISQKPSRDICQRGTSLTIQCQVDSQVTMMFWYRQQPGQSLTLIATANQGSEATYESGFVIDKFPISRPNLTFSTLTVSNMSPEDSSIYLCSVAKNTEAFFGQGTRLTVV.

The chain is built from TRBV6-5 and TRBJ2-3; TCRdb picks TRBD2, but there is no DNA to check that call. This CDR3 contains 15 residues. Germline V gene lookup returns CDR1 MNHEY and CDR2 SVGAGI. The CDR3: CATLDPAGGTDTQYF.

The chain combines TRBV12-3 or TRBV12-4 with TRBJ2-3; as DNA is missing, the TRBD2 call by TCRdb cannot be tested. This CDR3 is 19 amino acids long. Here the CDR3 reads CASSLIPLAGGPTTDTQYF.

V usage is TRBV20-1 and J usage is TRBJ2-7; as DNA is missing, the TRBD1 call by TCRdb cannot be tested. The CDR3 is made up of 15 amino acids. Germline values: CDR1 DFQATT, CDR2 SNEGSKA (reference sequence). The CDR3 spells CSAESRDVSSYEQYF.

The CDR3 here is CASSFRGSGEQYF. The chain recombines TRBV6-2 or TRBV6-3 with TRBJ2-7. The CDR3 is made up of 13 amino acids. Germline loops: CDR1 MNHEY, CDR2 SVGEGT.

This chain uses TRBV4-1 with TRBJ1-1; as DNA is missing, the TRBD1 call by TCRdb cannot be tested. The CDR3 consists of 16 residues. Germline assignment: CDR1 MGHRA and CDR2 YSYEKL. The CDR3 reads CASSHGGALTPAEAFF.

This chain links TRBV9 with TRBJ1-2; the D call of TRBD1 rests on TCRdb alone, since no DNA is present to check it. Germline assignment: CDR1 SGDLS and CDR2 YYNGEE. The CDR3 covers 16 residues. The CDR3: CASSVELGHPLYGYTF.

V usage is TRBV6-5 and J usage is TRBJ2-7; TCRdb outputs TRBD1, but without DNA this stays unchecked. Germline-derived CDR1 and CDR2 are MNHEY and SVGAGI. This CDR3 spans 15 amino acids. CDR3 loop: CASRSSTGGYYEQYF.

The chain has TRBV7-9 and TRBJ2-2; TCRdb returns TRBD1, unconfirmable since there is no DNA. CDR3 size: 15 residues. Germline-derived CDR1 and CDR2 are SEHNR and FQNEAQ (reference sequence). CDR3 sequence: CASRSGTGETGELFF.

The chain uses TRBV20-1 and TRBJ2-7; TCRdb outputs TRBD1, but without DNA this stays unchecked. Germline lookup yields CDR1 DFQATT and CDR2 SNEGSKA (reference sequence). The CDR3 is made up of 14 amino acids. CDR3 sequence reads: CSAGAMGGHYEQYF.

The genes are TRBV20-1 and TRBJ2-1; the TRBD1 assignment by TCRdb is unverifiable without DNA. The CDR3 is 13 residues long. Germline V lookup: CDR1 DFQATT, CDR2 SNEGSKA (reference sequence). CDR3 region: CSARPVSYNEQFF.

The rearrangement joins TRBV20-1 to TRBJ2-7; the TCRdb call, TRBD2, lacks DNA for checking. From germline, CDR1 is DFQATT and CDR2 SNEGSKA (reference sequence). This CDR3 is 14 amino acids long. CDR3 sequence: CSAHREGGSYEQYF.

V and J are TRBV20-1 and TRBJ1-6; TCRdb's D gene call, TRBD1, goes unchecked for lack of DNA. Germline CDR1 reads DFQATT; CDR2 reads SNEGSKA (reference sequence). This CDR3 is 13 amino acids long. CDR3 sequence reads: CSARPDRVSPLHF.

The CDR3 spells CSVEGGNTEAFF. V usage is TRBV29-1 and J usage is TRBJ1-1; absent DNA, TCRdb's TRBD1 call cannot be checked. CDR3 length: 12 amino acids. Germline-derived CDR1 and CDR2 are SQVTM and ANQGSEA.

V usage is TRBV15 and J usage is TRBJ1-2. This CDR3 is built from 14 residues. Germline-derived CDR1 and CDR2 are LNHNV and YYDKDF (reference sequence). The chain's CDR3 is CATSSDRALYGYTF.

The chain combines TRBV3-1 with TRBJ2-7; TCRdb outputs TRBD2, but without DNA this stays unchecked. The germline gives CDR1 LGHDT, CDR2 YNNKEL (reference sequence). This CDR3 region has 15 residues. The CDR3 spells CASSQDGARTREQYF.

The chain carries TRBV5-1 and TRBJ2-7; no DNA is available, so the TRBD2 call from TCRdb remains unchecked. CDR1 is SGHRS and CDR2 is YFSETQ in the germline V gene. This CDR3 is 20 amino acids long. The CDR3 region is CASSFPSSGRASTFFYEQYF.